The clone carrying this T cell receptor (beta chain) has ten or more counts. Its antigen is unidentified. This entry comes from a study of T cells after yellow fever vaccination. General study results and limits: Contaminating bulk clonotypes could be abundant in FACS-sorted repertoires.

TCRdb processed the 5' RACE reads anew with MiXCR; each CDR3 protein has one entry. Of 200,000 to 300,000 distinct CDR3 sequences listed, around 6.7% were seen once; the top ten hold approximately 1.1%. CDR1 MRHNA and CDR2 SNTAGT come from the germline V gene. The CDR3 runs to 12 residues. V was trimmed by 6 bases and J by 0 bases, leaving 2 bases between them. V usage is TRBV6-4 and J usage is TRBJ2-2; no clear D. The sample was CD4+ T cells sorted from PBMCs, taken on the day of the yellow fever booster vaccination. The TCR was taken from a man aged 25 to 40 who received the YFV17D yellow fever vaccine. CDR3 DNA sequence: TGTGCCAGCAGACCGAACACCGGGGAGCTGTTTTTT. It is translated as CASRPNTGELFF.